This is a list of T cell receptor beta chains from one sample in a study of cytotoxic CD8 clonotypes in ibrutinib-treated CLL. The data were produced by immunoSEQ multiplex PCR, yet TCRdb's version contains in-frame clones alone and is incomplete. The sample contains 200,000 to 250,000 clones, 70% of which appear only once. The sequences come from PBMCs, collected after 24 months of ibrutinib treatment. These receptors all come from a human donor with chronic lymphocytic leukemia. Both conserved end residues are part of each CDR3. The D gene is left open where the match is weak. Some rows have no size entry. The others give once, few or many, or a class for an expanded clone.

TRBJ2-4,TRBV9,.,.,TGTGCCAGCAGCCCCACGGACAGCCCTCTTACCATTCAGTACTTC,CASSPTDSPLTIQYF
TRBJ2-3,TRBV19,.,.,TGTGCCAGTAGTCCCGCCAGCGCCAGAGATACGCAGTATTTT,CASSPASARDTQYF
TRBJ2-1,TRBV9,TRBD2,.,TGTGCCAGCAGCGTAGCGGGAGGTAACAATGAGCAGTTCTTC,CASSVAGGNNEQFF
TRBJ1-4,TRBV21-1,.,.,TGTGCCAGCACCCCGGGGGGGACAGGTTCCGACCTGTTTTTT,CASTPGGTGSDLFF
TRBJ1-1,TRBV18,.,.,TGTGCCAGCTCGCCCTTTCCGGACTCTGAAGCTTTCTTT,CASSPFPDSEAFF
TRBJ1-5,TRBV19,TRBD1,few,TGTGCCATAGGGGACAGAATCAATCAGCCCCAGCATTTT,CAIGDRINQPQHF
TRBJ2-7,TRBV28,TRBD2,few,TGTGCCAGCAACGCGGGGGGGAGGACCGACGAGCAGTACTTC,CASNAGGRTDEQYF
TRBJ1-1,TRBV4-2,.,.,TGTGCCAGCAGCCAAGATCCGGAAGGAACTGAAGCTTTCTTT,CASSQDPEGTEAFF
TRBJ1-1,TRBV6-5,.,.,TGTGCCAGCAGTTACTCGGAGGAGTTGGCTTTCTTT,CASSYSEELAFF
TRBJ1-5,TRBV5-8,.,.,TGTGCCAGCAGCTTGCAGCCTGGGGCCCAGCATTTT,CASSLQPGAQHF
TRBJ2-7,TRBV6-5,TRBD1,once,TGTGCCAGCAGCTCCGGGACAGCGAACTCCTACGAGCAGTACTTC,CASSSGTANSYEQYF
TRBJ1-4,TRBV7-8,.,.,TGTGCCAGCAGCCTGATGGGGGAAAACTCCGAAAAACTGTTTTTT,CASSLMGENSEKLFF
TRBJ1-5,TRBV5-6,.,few,TGTGCCAGCAGCTTGGGCCCAACGACAGATAGCAATCAGCCCCAGCATTTT,CASSLGPTTDSNQPQHF
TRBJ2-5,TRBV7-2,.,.,TGTGCCAGCAGCTCCCCGGGACGGATGGAAGAGACCCAGTACTTC,CASSSPGRMEETQYF
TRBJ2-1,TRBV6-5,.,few,TGTGCCAGCAGTTACTCCCAGGGATCCGATGAGCAGTTCTTC,CASSYSQGSDEQFF
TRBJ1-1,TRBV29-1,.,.,TGCAGCGTACACTCCCGGCGGGCTGAAGCTTTCTTT,CSVHSRRAEAFF
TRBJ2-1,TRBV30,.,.,TGTGCCTGGACTACATCTATTTTTGGGACCTCCTACAATGAGCAGTTCTTC,CAWTTSIFGTSYNEQFF
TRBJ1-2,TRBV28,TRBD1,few,TGTGCCAGCAGCCGACAGGGGGCTGGCTACACCTTC,CASSRQGAGYTF
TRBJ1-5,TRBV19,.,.,TGTGCCAGTGGAAATCAGCCCCAGCATTTT,CASGNQPQHF
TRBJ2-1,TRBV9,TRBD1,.,TGTGCCAGCAGCGTAGACAGGGGGCGTGAGCAGTTCTTC,CASSVDRGREQFF
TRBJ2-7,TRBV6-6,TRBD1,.,TGTGCCAGCACCAAAACGACAGGGCGCGACGAGCAGTACTTC,CASTKTTGRDEQYF
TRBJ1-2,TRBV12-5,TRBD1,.,TGTGCTAGTGGATTTAGGACAGGGGGCAACAACTATGGCTACACCTTC,CASGFRTGGNNYGYTF
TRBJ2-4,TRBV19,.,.,TGTGCCAGTAGGGGGACGGGCGCGAACATTCAGTACTTC,CASRGTGANIQYF
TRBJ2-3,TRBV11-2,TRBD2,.,TGTGCCAGCAGCTTAGTTGGGCGGGAGGCTTCCACAGATACGCAGTATTTT,CASSLVGREASTDTQYF
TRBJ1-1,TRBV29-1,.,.,TGCAGCGTTGAGCGGATGAACGCTGAAGCTTTCTTT,CSVERMNAEAFF
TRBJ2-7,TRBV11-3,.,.,TGTGCCAGATTACAGAAGTTCTACGAGCAGTACTTC,CARLQKFYEQYF
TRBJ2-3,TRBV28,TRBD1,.,TGTGCCAGCAGTTTATCGCAGGGGGCTAAGGATACGCAGTATTTT,CASSLSQGAKDTQYF
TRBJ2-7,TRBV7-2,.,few,TGTGCCAGCGGGTACGAGCAGTACTTC,CASGYEQYF
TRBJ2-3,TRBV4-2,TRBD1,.,TGTGCCAGCAGCCAAGAGGGCCGAGGGACAGGGGGACGCGATACGCAGTATTTT,CASSQEGRGTGGRDTQYF
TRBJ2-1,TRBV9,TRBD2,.,TGTGCCAGCAGCGTAGGGCCTAGCGGGAGCGGCAGGGACAATGAGCAGTTCTTC,CASSVGPSGSGRDNEQFF
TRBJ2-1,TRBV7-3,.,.,TGTGCCAGCAGCTCATCGGACGGCCCGGGCGGCGATGAGCAGTTCTTC,CASSSSDGPGGDEQFF
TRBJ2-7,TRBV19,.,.,TGTGCCAGTAGATGGTCGGGTGGGAACAAGCAGTACTTC,CASRWSGGNKQYF
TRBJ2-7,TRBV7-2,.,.,TGTGCCAGCAGCCGCGGGGGCGGTCCCTACGAGCAGTACTTC,CASSRGGGPYEQYF
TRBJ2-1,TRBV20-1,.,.,TGCAGTGCCGGCCGCGGACAAGAGCAGTTCTTC,CSAGRGQEQFF
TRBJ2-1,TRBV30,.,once,TGTGCCTGGACTCCTTCGGCCCGGAATGAGCAGTTCTTC,CAWTPSARNEQFF
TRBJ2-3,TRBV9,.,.,TGTGCCAGCAGCCTTAGGGGGGACACAGATACGCAGTATTTT,CASSLRGDTDTQYF
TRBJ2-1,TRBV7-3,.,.,TGTGCCAGCAGCACAACCCCGAATGAGCAGTTCTTC,CASSTTPNEQFF